These 2 T cell receptor beta chains were all obtained from the same sample, sequenced in a study of blood T cell repertoires in COVID-19. Some clones are missing from TCRdb's copy, which holds only in-frame ones; the method was immunoSEQ multiplex PCR. In the table there are some 350,000 clones, 80% to 90% of which are singletons. The material sequenced was PBMCs or T cells enriched from blood (not recorded which). All receptors derive from a man in his late teens or twenties who had recovered from COVID-19.

The CDR3 coding sequence is TGTGCCAGCACCCCCGGGAGGAGCGGGAGGGGCACCGGGGAGCTGTTTTTT. Protein product: CASTPGRSGRGTGELFF. The J gene is TRBJ2-2, the V gene TRBV9, with TRBD2 matching over 10 bases. J gave up 4 bases and V 6 bases, and 12 bases lay outside the gene matches. Germline loops: CDR1 SGDLS, CDR2 YYNGEE. There are 17 residues in the CDR3.

This chain uses TRBV10-2 with TRBJ2-3; 8 nucleotides align to TRBD2. V was clipped by 4 bases and J by 11 bases; unmatched bases: 5. This CDR3 is 12 amino acids long. The V gene's germline CDR1 is WSHSY and CDR2 SAAADI. CDR3 sequence reads: CASSGTRGGQYF. The CDR3 DNA reads as TGCGCCAGCAGTGGGACCCGGGGGGGGCAGTATTTT.